This TCR beta chain was recorded in a study of Tregs in tolerant kidney transplant recipients. Clones were sequenced by immunoSEQ multiplex PCR, and TCRdb holds only the in-frame ones, with some missing. The table lists roughly 64,000 clones, about 90% of them singletons. Related graft donors supplied nonmyeloablative bone marrow transplants, and mixed chimerism was transient. Trimming cost V 2 bases and J 5 bases; bases outside gene matches: 8. The CDR3 covers 17 residues. The germline CDR1 and CDR2 sequences are SGHNT and YYREEE (reference sequence). Study observations and caveats: Biological reproducibility was not directly addressed, but technical replication error appeared minimal.

Details on this clone: The antigen is undetermined.

Here the sequenced sample was CD4+ T cells from blood (PBMCs), taken 6 months after the transplant. The rearrangement joins TRBV5-4 to TRBJ2-3; 13 nucleotides match TRBD2. This receptor was taken from a human patient who received a combined kidney and bone marrow transplant. Some T cells may be the graft donor's. Here the CDR3 reads CASSFTSGRAVLDTQYF. CDR3 DNA sequence: TGTGCCAGCAGCTTCACTAGCGGGAGGGCCGTATTAGATACGCAGTATTTT.